The 3 T cell receptor beta chains below come from one sample, sequenced in a study of cytotoxic CD8 clonotypes in ibrutinib-treated CLL. The table came from immunoSEQ multiplex PCR; TCRdb's copy has only in-frame clones and leaves some out. Here the sample spans 130,000 to 150,000 clones, 79% being singletons. The sample was PBMCs, taken after 12 months of ibrutinib treatment. The receptors originated from a human donor with chronic lymphocytic leukemia.

V usage is TRBV27 and J usage is TRBJ2-5, with D possibly being TRBD1 or TRBD2 (5 bases each). There are 15 residues in the CDR3. V was cut by 4 bases and J by 5 bases, with 17 bases left in between. CDR1 MNHEY and CDR2 SMNVEV come from the germline V gene (reference sequence). The DNA of the CDR3 is TGTGCCAGCAGTTCATGGTCGATGGGGGAGGAGACCCAGTACTTC. Translation gives CASSSWSMGEETQYF.

This clone was found a few times. V and J are TRBV2 and TRBJ1-5, with D possibly matching TRBD1 (5 bases). Trimming shortened V by 7 bases and J by 0 bases, and 10 bases separated the two germline ends. The germline V gene encodes CDR1 SNHLY and CDR2 FYNNEI. The CDR3 runs 14 residues. CDR3: CASNLDISNQPQHF. Written as DNA, the CDR3 is TGTGCCAGCAACCTGGACATTAGCAATCAGCCCCAGCATTTT.

This CDR3 is CASSQGSTGELFF. In nucleotides, the CDR3 is TGCGCCAGCAGCCAAGGCTCAACCGGGGAGCTGTTTTTT. This chain connects TRBV4-3 to TRBJ2-2; D not resolved. Between the trimmed V and J ends, which lost 1 base and 5 bases, there was a span of 5 bases. This CDR3 has 13 residues. Germline lookup yields CDR1 LGHNA and CDR2 YSLEER.